This TCR beta chain was retrieved from a study of T cells in Graves' hyperthyroidism and ophthalmopathy. Study-wide results and caveats: In validation, the model predicted ophthalmopathy. These predictions came a median about 6 months before onset. Blood shared most expanded thyroid clonotypes above 0.001.

RNA transcripts provided the source from which TCR beta CDR3 regions were amplified. Using the HTBI primer set, a first-round RT-PCR was run on the TCR CDR3. Each CDR3 protein is one row after TCRdb ran MiXCR on the multiplex PCR reads. The table records hundreds of thousands of distinct CDR3 sequences, 11% to 15% of them present only once. The study excluded patients with uncontrolled infection, other autoimmune disease, pregnancy or lactation. Clinical symptoms, serum thyroxine and TRAb, thyroid ultrasound and orbital computed tomography together formed the diagnostic basis. Trimming at V came to 1 base and at J to 0 bases, leaving 1 base not matched to a gene. CDR1 and CDR2 from the germline V gene are SEHNR and FQNEAQ (reference sequence). The CDR3 consists of 16 residues. This clonotype was seen at least ten times. The antigen remains unidentified.

The chain has TRBV7-9 and TRBJ1-1; 11 positions agree with TRBD1. The source material was blood. The clonotype originates from a woman under 30 with Graves' hyperthyroidism. The CDR3 loop is CASSLGTGGMNTEAFF. The CDR3 DNA follows: TGTGCCAGCAGCTTAGGGACAGGGGGCATGAACACTGAAGCTTTCTTT.